This TCR beta chain was profiled in a study of T cell repertoires in cytomegalovirus infection. Using its own MiXCR run on the reads, TCRdb lists one record per CDR3 protein. The table records about half a million distinct CDR3 sequences, roughly a third of them present only once. The CDR3 loop spans 14 amino acids. The V and J ends lost 5 bases and 2 bases respectively, with 12 bases between them. Germline assignment: CDR1 MNHEY and CDR2 SVGEGT. This clonotype was observed at least ten times. Its specificity is unknown. Study outcomes and limitations: Public TCR beta family frequency separated CMV-and-HLA carriers, including in an independent cohort.

The rearrangement links TRBV6-2 or TRBV6-3 to TRBJ1-2; tentative D call: TRBD1 (5 bases). The starting material was cultured PBMCs, obtained from culture after CMV antigen stimulation. The source is a human donor in good health (CMV status not recorded). Some clones in this sample may be carry-over from other donors' samples. DNA of the CDR3: TGTGCCAGCAGTCGGGGACCGATGAACTATGGCTACACCTTC. Its translation is CASSRGPMNYGYTF.